The clone carrying this TCR beta chain was seen ten or more times. Its matching antigen is unknown. From RNA transcripts, TCR beta CDR3 regions were amplified. A set of HTBI primers served as the primers for a first-round RT-PCR of the TCR CDR3. TCRdb redid the calling of the multiplex PCR reads with MiXCR, one entry per CDR3 protein. The sample includes hundreds of thousands of distinct CDR3 sequences, more than 30% of them seen just once. This sample is part of a study of T cells in Graves' hyperthyroidism and ophthalmopathy. Diagnoses were established using clinical symptoms, serum thyroxine and TRAb, thyroid ultrasound and orbital computed tomography. Study-wide findings and caveats: Ophthalmopathy was predicted by the model a median of roughly 6.6 months ahead of onset.

Material for sequencing was blood. This sequence originates from a man in his late teens or twenties with Graves' hyperthyroidism.

The CDR3 sequence: CASSEWGDVAFF. In DNA, the CDR3 is TGCGCCAGCAGTGAGTGGGGGGATGTAGCTTTCTTT. This chain connects TRBV10-2 to TRBJ1-1; D may be TRBD1 (5 bases). The CDR3 runs 12 residues. V was pared by 1 base and J by 10 bases, with 10 bases between. Germline lookup yields CDR1 WSHSY and CDR2 SAAADI.